This T cell receptor (beta chain) was recorded in a study of T-cell reconstitution after alpha-beta-depleted transplantation in children. A remark on this clonotype: Antigen unknown.

This sample's TCRbeta library carried unique molecular identifier barcodes. TCRdb called the PCR reads again in MiXCR, with one record for every CDR3 protein. The sample holds a few hundred thousand distinct CDR3 sequences; approximately 7.3% are singletons and the top ten take 9.1%. Study results and caveats: Some patients' high day-60 TCRbeta diversity was traced to surviving recipient T cells and thymic progenitors. As was reported, about two months after transplant, alpha-beta T cells came from several hundred expanded graft clones. By one year post-transplant, T-cell counts and diversity largely arose from T cells that were newly produced.

The CDR3 is 16 amino acids. The germline V gene has CDR1 MDHEN and CDR2 SYDVKM. The ends were cut back, 9 bases at V and 2 bases at J, with 19 bases in the middle. This specimen was peripheral blood, taken 360 days after TCRalphabeta/CD19-depleted stem cell transplant. The TCR was taken from a female patient aged 2 to 10 who had a stem cell transplant for Fanconi anemia, so the T cells may come from the graft donor. The rearrangement joins TRBV28 to TRBJ2-2; the D gene is possibly TRBD2 (5 bases). CDR3 amino acids: CASQSLIGGNTGELFF. In DNA, the CDR3 is TGTGCCAGTCAAAGTTTAATAGGAGGAAACACCGGGGAGCTGTTTTTT.